These 18 T cell receptor beta chains share one sample of origin, sequenced in a study of beta chain features in type 1 diabetes. Findings of the study overall: Type 1 diabetes patients showed a moderate but significant shortening of TCRB CDR3s in all four CD4+ subsets.

The whole isolated RNA underwent reverse transcription, so sequencing captured expressed TCRB transcripts. This table comes from immunoSEQ multiplex PCR, and its TCRdb copy is limited to in-frame clones, with some not included. The sample includes 100,000 to 150,000 clones, roughly 17% seen only once; the top ten take approximately 2.5%. These receptors are not linked to any known antigen. Input material: central memory CD4+ T cells from blood. Source of these receptors: a man younger than 35 with type 1 diabetes.

The chain links TRBV5-4 to TRBJ1-2; D is ambiguous. Per germline, CDR1 SGHNT and CDR2 YYREEE (reference sequence). The CDR3 has 13 residues. Trimming took 4 bases from V and 1 from J, leaving 8 bases between them. CDR3 residues: CASSPEDNYGYTF. In DNA form, the CDR3 reads TGTGCCAGCAGCCCAGAAGATAACTATGGCTACACCTTC.

This clone is judged medium-sized (0.01 to 0.1%). Within the sample, other DNA sequences also encode this same CDR3. The chain joins TRBV11-1 to TRBJ2-3, with D hard to call. This CDR3 is built from 13 residues. CDR1 and CDR2 from the germline V gene are SGHAT and FQDESV (reference sequence). Between the trimmed V and J ends, which lost 5 bases and 3 bases, there was a span of 9 bases. In nucleotides, the CDR3 is TGTGCCAGCAGCCCACCGGGTACAGATACGCAGTATTTT. Its translation is CASSPPGTDTQYF.

This clone was detected only a few times. This chain joins TRBV30 and TRBJ2-7; D remains unclear. The CDR3 is 12 residues long. V was clipped by 0 bases and J by 4 bases, with 7 bases between them. Germline values: CDR1 GTSNPN, CDR2 SVGIG (reference sequence). The CDR3 sequence is CAWSVNGYEQYF. CDR3 nucleotides: TGTGCCTGGAGTGTAAACGGATACGAGCAGTACTTC.

The chain recombines TRBV7-9 with TRBJ2-7, with 10 bases aligning to TRBD1. The V segment lost 6 bases and the J segment 5 bases; nucleotides outside the gene matches: 4. Germline-derived CDR1 and CDR2 are SEHNR and FQNEAQ (reference sequence). The CDR3 consists of 13 residues. CDR3 loop: CASRMGTGDEQYF. CDR3 coding DNA: TGTGCCAGCAGGATGGGGACAGGGGACGAGCAGTACTTC. Filled out from reference TRBV7-9 and TRBJ2-7, the complete variable domain reads DTGVSQNPRHKITKRGQNVTFRCDPISEHNRLYWYRQTLGQGPEFLTYFQNEAQLEKSRLLSDRFSAERPKGSFSTLEIQRTEQGDSAMYLCASRMGTGDEQYFGPGTRLTVT.

This CDR3 is CASSYPQSVSTEAFF. CDR3 bases: TGTGCCAGCAGTTACCCACAATCGGTCTCCACTGAAGCTTTCTTT. The rearrangement uses TRBV6-6 and TRBJ1-1; D is uncertain. CDR3 length: 15 amino acids. V was cut by 2 bases and J by 4 bases, with 14 bases left in between. Germline V gene sequence: CDR1 MNHNY, CDR2 SVGAGI (reference sequence).

This clone was recorded at least ten times. The rearrangement joins TRBV2 to TRBJ2-1; TRBD2 matches at 8 bases. Germline lookup yields CDR1 SNHLY and CDR2 FYNNEI. V trimming: 6 bases; J trimming: 2 bases; junction bases outside the gene matches: 3. The CDR3 sequence is 14 residues long. The chain's CDR3 is CASSGRGTYNEQFF. CDR3 in DNA: TGTGCCAGCAGCGGGAGGGGTACCTACAATGAGCAGTTCTTC.

This clone was counted only a few times. The chain recombines TRBV6-5 with TRBJ2-1; D not certain. The CDR3 extends over 14 amino acids. The V end was cut by 6 bases, the J end by 0 bases, with 9 bases between. Germline V gene lookup returns CDR1 MNHEY and CDR2 SVGAGI. CDR3 residues: CASSQDVSYNEQFF. The CDR3 DNA follows: TGTGCCAGCAGCCAAGACGTCTCCTACAATGAGCAGTTCTTC.

This rearrangement joins TRBV18 to TRBJ2-7; 8 bases are shared with TRBD1. After removal of 3 bases from V and 4 bases from J, the junction contained 5 bases not matched to a gene. CDR1 and CDR2 from the germline V gene are KGHSH and LQKENI. The CDR3 contains 14 residues. The chain's CDR3 is CASSPPRGPYEQYF. In nucleotides, the CDR3 is TGTGCCAGCTCACCCCCCAGGGGGCCATACGAGCAGTACTTC.

This clone was seen more than once but under ten times. The rearrangement uses TRBV14 and TRBJ2-6; D is undetermined. V lost 0 bases to trimming and J lost 0 bases, with 6 bases between them. CDR3 length: 16 amino acids. Germline V gene sequence: CDR1 SGHDN, CDR2 FVKESK. This CDR3 is CASSQDRHSGANVLTF. CDR3 bases: TGTGCCAGCAGCCAAGACAGGCACTCTGGGGCCAACGTCCTGACTTTC.

The DNA for the CDR3 is TGTGCCAGCAGCTTCGGGGGTGGAGGATACAATGAGCAGTTCTTC. Translation gives CASSFGGGGYNEQFF. This chain uses TRBV7-9 with TRBJ2-1; tentatively, D is TRBD2 (6 bases). CDR3 length equals 15 residues. The ends were cut back, 3 bases at V and 4 bases at J, with 13 bases in the middle. Germline V lookup: CDR1 SEHNR, CDR2 FQNEAQ (reference sequence).

The chain couples TRBV9 to TRBJ2-1, with TRBD2 identical over 11 bases. J gave up 8 bases and V 0 bases, and 7 bases lay outside the gene matches. The CDR3 length is 16 residues. The V gene's germline CDR1 is SGDLS and CDR2 YYNGEE. The CDR3 region has the DNA TGTGCCAGCAGCGTAGATCCTAGCGGGAGGCCCCATGAGCAGTTCTTC. Amino acid sequence: CASSVDPSGRPHEQFF. The full variable domain, its missing parts supplied by reference TRBV9 and TRBJ2-1, is DSGVTQTPKHLITATGQRVTLRCSPRSGDLSVYWYQQSLDQGLQFLIQYYNGEERAKGNILERFSAQQFPDLHSELNLSSLELGDSALYFCASSVDPSGRPHEQFFGPGTRLTVL.

The chain combines TRBV9 with TRBJ2-3; TRBD1 matches 11 bases. Germline V gene sequence: CDR1 SGDLS, CDR2 YYNGEE. Losses at the gene ends were 3 bases for V and 4 bases for J; bases not matched to a gene: 1. The CDR3 consists of 14 residues. The CDR3 sequence: CASSGTGGADTQYF. DNA of the CDR3: TGTGCCAGCAGCGGGACAGGGGGCGCAGATACGCAGTATTTT. Complete variable domain (other parts from reference TRBV9 and TRBJ2-3): DSGVTQTPKHLITATGQRVTLRCSPRSGDLSVYWYQQSLDQGLQFLIQYYNGEERAKGNILERFSAQQFPDLHSELNLSSLELGDSALYFCASSGTGGADTQYFGPGTRLTVL.

The rearrangement links TRBV29-1 to TRBJ2-3; 12 bases match TRBD2. The CDR3 is 18 residues long. From germline, CDR1 is SQVTM and CDR2 ANQGSEA. V lost 7 bases, J lost 2 bases, and 16 bases stayed unmatched. The CDR3 here is CSAAGQWTSGKSTDTQYF. The CDR3 DNA is TGCAGCGCCGCTGGGCAGTGGACTAGCGGGAAATCCACAGATACGCAGTATTTT.

The V call is TRBV7-8, the J call TRBJ1-5, with 7 bases aligning to TRBD1. The trim removed 5 bases at V and 7 bases at J, leaving 14 bases unmatched. Germline assignment: CDR1 SGHVS and CDR2 FQNEAQ. This CDR3 region has 16 residues. CDR3 coding DNA: TGTGCCAGCAGCATTGCCACAGGGGCCAGGGGGCAGCCCCAGCATTTT. This gives the protein CASSIATGARGQPQHF.

A few counts support this clone. V usage is TRBV6-5 and J usage is TRBJ1-2; TRBD1 matches at 8 bases. In germline, CDR1 is MNHEY, CDR2 SVGAGI. The CDR3 spans 13 residues. The trim removed 6 bases at V and 4 bases at J, leaving 4 bases unmatched. The CDR3 sequence: CASSRQGTYGYTF. DNA of the CDR3: TGTGCCAGCAGCCGACAGGGGACCTATGGCTACACCTTC.

The CDR3 coding sequence is TGTGCCTGGAGCCAGGGTTCTGGGGATACGCAGTATTTT. As protein: CAWSQGSGDTQYF. The gene calls are TRBV30 and TRBJ2-3; tentatively, D is TRBD1 (5 bases). V was trimmed by 3 bases and J by 6 bases, leaving 13 bases between them. The CDR3 sequence is 13 residues long. Germline lookup yields CDR1 GTSNPN and CDR2 SVGIG (reference sequence).

This clone occurred a few times. This chain joins TRBV30 and TRBJ1-1; D call uncertain. The V and J ends lost 0 bases and 0 bases respectively, with 11 bases between them. Germline values: CDR1 GTSNPN, CDR2 SVGIG (reference sequence). The CDR3 runs 15 residues. CDR3 sequence reads: CAWSVDHDMNTEAFF. DNA of the CDR3: TGTGCCTGGAGTGTAGATCATGATATGAACACTGAAGCTTTCTTT.

This clone is categorized as medium-sized. The chain joins TRBV19 to TRBJ2-7, with TRBD1 matching 7 bases. CDR1 and CDR2 from the germline V gene are LNHDA and SQIVND (reference sequence). Germline trimming cut 3 bases from V and 5 bases from J; bases unmatched to any gene: 7. The CDR3 covers 14 residues. The CDR3 bases are TGTGCCAGTAGTATGACAGGGAAAGACCACGAGCAGTACTTC. Its translation: CASSMTGKDHEQYF.